Listed below are T cell receptor beta chains from one sample, sequenced in a study of blood T cell repertoires in COVID-19. Sequencing was performed with immunoSEQ multiplex PCR; in TCRdb, only in-frame clones are kept and a portion is missing. Of approximately 270,000 clones in the sample, approximately 90% were seen once. Source material: peripheral blood. The receptors were sampled from a young man with acute or convalescent COVID-19. Each CDR3 is given with its conserved first and last residue. D genes are given only for firm matches. Rows give clone size only sometimes, using once, few, many, or a class for an expanded clone.

.,.,TRBJ1-5,TRBV5-6,TGTGCCAGCAGCTTTGGAGGACTAGTTGGTCAGCCCCAGCATTTT,CASSFGGLVGQPQHF
.,TRBD1,TRBJ1-1,TRBV7-3,TGTGCCAGCAGCTGGAACGGGGCAGGGGGCGGCGGAGCTTTCTTT,CASSWNGAGGGGAFF
once,TRBD2,TRBJ2-5,TRBV7-3,TGTGCCAGCAGCCCTGGGACTAGCGGGAACCTGTGGGAGACCCAGTACTTC,CASSPGTSGNLWETQYF
.,.,TRBJ1-5,TRBV4-2,TGTGCCAGCAGCCAATACTATCTGACTAATAGCAATCAGCCCCAGCATTTT,CASSQYYLTNSNQPQHF
.,.,TRBJ2-4,TRBV19,TGTGCCAGTCTGGGAAGGGGAAACATTCAGTACTTC,CASLGRGNIQYF
.,.,TRBJ1-1,TRBV5-6,TGTGCCAGCAGCTCTACCCTGGACACTGAAGCTTTCTTT,CASSSTLDTEAFF
many,.,TRBJ2-5,TRBV5-1,TGCGCCAGCAGCTTGGTTAGCGCCGAGGAGACCCAGTACTTC,CASSLVSAEETQYF
.,TRBD2,TRBJ2-2,TRBV5-1,TGCGCCAGCAACCCGGGGGGGACGAACACCGGGGAGCTGTTTTTT,CASNPGGTNTGELFF
many,.,TRBJ2-3,TRBV6-4,TGTGCCAGCAGTAGCGGGAGCACAGATACGCAGTATTTT,CASSSGSTDTQYF
.,.,TRBJ1-1,TRBV5-1,TGCGCCAGCAGCTTGGTAATAGGGAGGAAAAACACTGAAGCTTTCTTT,CASSLVIGRKNTEAFF
.,TRBD2,TRBJ2-1,TRBV5-1,TGCGCCAGCAGCCCTGGACTAGCGGATTACAATGAGCAGTTCTTC,CASSPGLADYNEQFF
few,.,TRBJ1-5,TRBV29-1,TGCAGCGTTGGAGCCGCGAGTGGCAATCAGCCCCAGCATTTT,CSVGAASGNQPQHF
.,TRBD1,TRBJ2-1,TRBV3-1/TRBV3-2,TGTGCCAGCAGCCACGGACAGGGTGCGGGTGAGCAGTTCTTC,CASSHGQGAGEQFF
.,TRBD1,TRBJ1-1,TRBV3-1/TRBV3-2,TGTGCCAGCAGCCAAGTGTCGGCAGGGGGAAAAGCTTTCTTT,CASSQVSAGGKAFF
few,TRBD1,TRBJ1-6,TRBV6-5,TGTGCCAGCAGTCCCCGGGACAGGGGAAGTTCACCCCTCCACTTT,CASSPRDRGSSPLHF
.,TRBD1,TRBJ2-1,TRBV3-1/TRBV3-2,TGTGCCAGCAGCCAGAGTCACAGGGGAATGCAGTTCTTC,CASSQSHRGMQFF
.,.,TRBJ1-2,TRBV28,TGTGCCAGCAGTTTTGGACAGAACTATGGCTACACCTTC,CASSFGQNYGYTF
.,.,TRBJ2-1,TRBV2,TGTGCCAGCATATGGGCAGAATACAATGAGCAGTTCTTC,CASIWAEYNEQFF